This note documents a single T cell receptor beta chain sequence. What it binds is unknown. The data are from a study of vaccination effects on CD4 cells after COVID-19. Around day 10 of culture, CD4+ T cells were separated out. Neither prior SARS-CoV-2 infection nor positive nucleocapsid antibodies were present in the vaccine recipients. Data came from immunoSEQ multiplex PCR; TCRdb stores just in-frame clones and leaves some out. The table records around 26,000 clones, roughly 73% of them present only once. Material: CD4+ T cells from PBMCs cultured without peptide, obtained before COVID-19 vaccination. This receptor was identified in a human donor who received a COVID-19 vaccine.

For the CDR3, the DNA is TGTGCCAGCAGCTCGACGGGACAGCTAACCGGGGAGCTGTTTTTT. Protein: CASSSTGQLTGELFF. This chain uses TRBV9 with TRBJ2-2; 7 bases map to TRBD1. The CDR3 consists of 15 residues. Germline V lookup: CDR1 SGDLS, CDR2 YYNGEE. V lost 4 bases, J lost 5 bases, and 8 bases stayed unmatched.